The 8 T cell receptor beta chains reported below all come from one sample, sequenced in a study of T cell changes during pregnancy in multiple sclerosis. TCRdb's copy holds only in-frame clones and misses some; the assay was immunoSEQ multiplex PCR. The data hold 90,000 or so clones, with roughly 90% observed a single time. Sequenced material: peripheral blood, taken before pregnancy. The receptors shown here come from a female donor with multiple sclerosis, enrolled in a pregnancy study.

This chain links TRBV2 with TRBJ2-2, with a tentative D call TRBD1 (5 bases). Trimming took 6 bases from V and 2 from J, leaving 10 bases between them. There are 14 residues in the CDR3. Germline V gene sequence: CDR1 SNHLY, CDR2 FYNNEI. This CDR3 reads CASRPDRNTGELFF. The CDR3 nucleotides are TGTGCCAGCAGACCAGACAGAAACACCGGGGAGCTGTTTTTT.

This chain connects TRBV6-5 to TRBJ2-1, with D uncertain. Germline V lookup: CDR1 MNHEY, CDR2 SVGAGI. Deletions cut 6 bases from V and 6 bases from J, with 12 bases between. CDR3 length: 13 amino acids. CDR3 sequence reads: CASRGRTVNEQFF. CDR3 DNA: TGTGCCAGCAGGGGTCGTACAGTCAATGAGCAGTTCTTC.

The chain is built from TRBV2 and TRBJ1-1; 7 positions match TRBD1. V dropped 7 bases and J dropped 1; count of bases not matched to a gene: 6. The CDR3 is made up of 14 amino acids. The germline V gene has CDR1 SNHLY and CDR2 FYNNEI. The CDR3 is CASTRAGGNTEAFF. CDR3 DNA: TGTGCCAGCACGAGGGCAGGGGGGAACACTGAAGCTTTCTTT.

This rearrangement joins TRBV27 to TRBJ2-5, with TRBD2 identical over 12 bases. Germline V lookup: CDR1 MNHEY, CDR2 SMNVEV (reference sequence). The V and J ends lost 2 bases and 1 base, in that order; junction bases with no gene match: 8. The CDR3 contains 18 residues. CDR3 sequence reads: CASSLRLAGGIPQETQYF. The CDR3 DNA reads TGTGCCAGCAGTTTAAGGCTAGCGGGGGGGATCCCCCAAGAGACCCAGTACTTC.

V is TRBV15 and J is TRBJ2-7; 9 nucleotides align to TRBD1. The CDR3 spans 14 residues. With V trimmed by 4 bases and J by 6 bases, 7 bases remained unmatched. Germline V lookup: CDR1 LNHNV, CDR2 YYDKDF (reference sequence). The CDR3 coding sequence is TGTGCCACCAGCATGAGGACAGGGGTGGGCGAGCAGTACTTC. As protein: CATSMRTGVGEQYF.

The V and J genes are TRBV15 and TRBJ2-7, with D perhaps matching TRBD1 (5 bases). Germline assignment: CDR1 LNHNV and CDR2 YYDKDF (reference sequence). The CDR3 totals 13 residues. Trimming cost V 4 bases and J 7 bases, with 14 bases left between them. The CDR3 nucleotides read TGTGCCACCAGCACCCTGGGTAGGGGAGAGCAGTACTTC. This codes for CATSTLGRGEQYF.

The chain carries TRBV6-1 and TRBJ2-4, with D possibly TRBD1 on 7 matching bases. The germline gives CDR1 MNHNS, CDR2 SASEGT. The CDR3 is 14 amino acids. Trimming removed 5 bases from V and 9 bases from J, with 17 bases in between. The DNA for the CDR3 is TGTGCCAGCAGTTCAGGGGGGCTGGGTGGCATTCAGTACTTC. Protein: CASSSGGLGGIQYF.

Of note for this clone: Other DNA sequences within the sample encode an identical CDR3. The V call is TRBV5-4, the J call TRBJ2-5; tentatively, D is TRBD2 (6 bases). CDR1 is SGHNT and CDR2 is YYREEE in the germline V gene (reference sequence). The CDR3 totals 14 residues. Trimming left V 1 base short and J 2 bases short, with 9 bases between. The DNA of the CDR3 is TGTGCCAGCAGCTTGACAGGAGGGCAAGAGACCCAGTACTTC. Protein sequence: CASSLTGGQETQYF.